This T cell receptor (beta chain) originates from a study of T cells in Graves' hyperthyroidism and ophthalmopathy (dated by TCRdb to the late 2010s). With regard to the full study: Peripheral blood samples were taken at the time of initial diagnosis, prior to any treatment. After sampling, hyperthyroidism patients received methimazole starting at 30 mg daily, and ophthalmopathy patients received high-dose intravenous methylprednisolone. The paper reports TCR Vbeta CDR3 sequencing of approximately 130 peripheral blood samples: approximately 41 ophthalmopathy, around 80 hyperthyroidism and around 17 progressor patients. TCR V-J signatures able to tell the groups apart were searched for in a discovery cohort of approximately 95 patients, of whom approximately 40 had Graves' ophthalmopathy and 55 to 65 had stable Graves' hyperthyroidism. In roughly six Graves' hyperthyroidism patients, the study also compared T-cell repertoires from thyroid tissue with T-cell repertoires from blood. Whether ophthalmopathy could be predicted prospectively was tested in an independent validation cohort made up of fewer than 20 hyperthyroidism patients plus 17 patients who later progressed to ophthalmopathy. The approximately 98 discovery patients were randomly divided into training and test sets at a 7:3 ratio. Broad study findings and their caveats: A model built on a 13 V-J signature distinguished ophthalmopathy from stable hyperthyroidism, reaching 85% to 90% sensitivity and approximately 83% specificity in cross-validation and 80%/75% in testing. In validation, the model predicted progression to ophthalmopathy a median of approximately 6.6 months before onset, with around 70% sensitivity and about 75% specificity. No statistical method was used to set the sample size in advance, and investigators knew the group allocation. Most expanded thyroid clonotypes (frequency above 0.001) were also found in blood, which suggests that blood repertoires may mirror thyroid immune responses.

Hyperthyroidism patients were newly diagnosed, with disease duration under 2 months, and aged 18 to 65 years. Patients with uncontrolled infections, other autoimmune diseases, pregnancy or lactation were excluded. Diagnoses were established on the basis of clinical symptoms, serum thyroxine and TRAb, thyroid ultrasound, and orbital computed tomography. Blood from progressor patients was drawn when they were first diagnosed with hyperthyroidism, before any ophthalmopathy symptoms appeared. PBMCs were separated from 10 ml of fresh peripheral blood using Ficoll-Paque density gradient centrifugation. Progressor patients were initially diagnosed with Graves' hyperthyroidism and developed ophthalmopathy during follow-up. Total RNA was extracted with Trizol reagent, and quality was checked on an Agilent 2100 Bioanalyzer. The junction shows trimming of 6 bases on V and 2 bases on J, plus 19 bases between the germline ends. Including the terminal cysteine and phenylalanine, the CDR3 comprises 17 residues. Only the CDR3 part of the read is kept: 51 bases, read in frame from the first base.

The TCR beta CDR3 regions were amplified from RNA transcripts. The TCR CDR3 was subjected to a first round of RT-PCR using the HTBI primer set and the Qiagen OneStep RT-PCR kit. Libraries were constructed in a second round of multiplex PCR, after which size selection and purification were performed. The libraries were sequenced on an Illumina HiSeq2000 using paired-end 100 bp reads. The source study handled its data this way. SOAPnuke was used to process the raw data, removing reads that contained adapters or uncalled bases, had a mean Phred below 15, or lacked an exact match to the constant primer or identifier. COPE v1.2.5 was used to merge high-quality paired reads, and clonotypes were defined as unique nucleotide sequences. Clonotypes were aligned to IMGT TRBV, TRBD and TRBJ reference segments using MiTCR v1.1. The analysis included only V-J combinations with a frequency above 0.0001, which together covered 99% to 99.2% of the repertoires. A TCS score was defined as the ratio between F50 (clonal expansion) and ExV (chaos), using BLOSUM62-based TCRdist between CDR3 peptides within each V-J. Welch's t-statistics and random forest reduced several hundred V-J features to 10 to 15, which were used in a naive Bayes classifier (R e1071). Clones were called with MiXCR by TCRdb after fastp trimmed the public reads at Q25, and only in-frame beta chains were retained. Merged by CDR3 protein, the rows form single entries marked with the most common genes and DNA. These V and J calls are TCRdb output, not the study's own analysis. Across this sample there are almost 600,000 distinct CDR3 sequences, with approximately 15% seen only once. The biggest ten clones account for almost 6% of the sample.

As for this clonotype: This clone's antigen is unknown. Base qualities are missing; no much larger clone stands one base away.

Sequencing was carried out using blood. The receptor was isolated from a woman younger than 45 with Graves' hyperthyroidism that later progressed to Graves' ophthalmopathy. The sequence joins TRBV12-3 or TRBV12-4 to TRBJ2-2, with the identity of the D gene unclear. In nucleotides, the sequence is TGTGCCAGCAGCCCCGCTCGAGCCCGGAAAAACACCGGGGAGCTGTTTTTT. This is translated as CASSPARARKNTGELFF.